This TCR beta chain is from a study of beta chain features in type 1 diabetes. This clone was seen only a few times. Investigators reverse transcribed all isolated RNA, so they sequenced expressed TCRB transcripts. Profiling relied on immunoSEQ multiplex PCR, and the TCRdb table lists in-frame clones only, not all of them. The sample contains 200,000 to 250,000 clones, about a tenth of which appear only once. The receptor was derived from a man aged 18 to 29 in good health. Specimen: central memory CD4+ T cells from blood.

The chain's CDR3 is CAISESGASGNTIYF. In DNA, the CDR3 is TGTGCCATCAGTGAGTCTGGGGCATCTGGAAACACCATATATTTT. V usage is TRBV10-3 and J usage is TRBJ1-3; TRBD1 is a possible D gene (5 bases). The germline gives CDR1 ENHRY, CDR2 SYGVKD. The CDR3 is made up of 15 amino acids. The V end lost 0 bases, the J end lost 1 base, and 7 bases lay between the germline ends.